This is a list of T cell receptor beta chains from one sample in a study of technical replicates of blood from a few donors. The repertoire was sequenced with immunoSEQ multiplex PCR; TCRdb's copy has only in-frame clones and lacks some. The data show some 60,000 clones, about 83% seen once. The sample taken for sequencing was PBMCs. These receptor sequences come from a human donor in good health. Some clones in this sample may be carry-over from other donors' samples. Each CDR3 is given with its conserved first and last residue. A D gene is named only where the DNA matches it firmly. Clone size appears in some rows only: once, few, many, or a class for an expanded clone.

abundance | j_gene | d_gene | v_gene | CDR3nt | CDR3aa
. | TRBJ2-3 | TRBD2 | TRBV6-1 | TGTGCCAGCAGTCCGGGACTAGCGGGGACAGATACGCAGTATTTT | CASSPGLAGTDTQYF
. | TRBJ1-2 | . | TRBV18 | TGTGCCAGCTCACCGGCAGGGACTAACTATGGCTACACCTTC | CASSPAGTNYGYTF
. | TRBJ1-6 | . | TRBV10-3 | TGTGCCATCAGTGAGTCGAGGGCCGCGAATTCACCCCTCCACTTT | CAISESRAANSPLHF
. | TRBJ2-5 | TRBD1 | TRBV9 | TGTGCCAGCAGCGTCCGGGACAGGGGTGAGGAGACCCAGTACTTC | CASSVRDRGEETQYF
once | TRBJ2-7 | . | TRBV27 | TGTGCCAGCAGTTTTTTTGGGAGTGGGCGGAGCTACGAGCAGTACTTC | CASSFFGSGRSYEQYF
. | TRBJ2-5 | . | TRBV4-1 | TGCGCCAGCAGTTGGGGCCGAGTAGCGGTGGATCAAGAGACCCAGTACTTC | CASSWGRVAVDQETQYF
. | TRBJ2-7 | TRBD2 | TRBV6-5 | TGTGCCAGCAGTGCCGCGGGTAGCGGGGGATACGAGCAGTACTTC | CASSAAGSGGYEQYF
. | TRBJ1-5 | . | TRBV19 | TGTGCCAGTAGCGAAGACAGTTATAGCAATCAGCCCCAGCATTTT | CASSEDSYSNQPQHF
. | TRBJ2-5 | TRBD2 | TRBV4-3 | TGCGCCAGCAGTCGAGCATATAGCGGGGGGACCCAAGAGACCCAGTACTTC | CASSRAYSGGTQETQYF
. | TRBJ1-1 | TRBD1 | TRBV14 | TGTGCCAGCAGCCAAGTGGGACAGGGGGCCTACACTGAAGCTTTCTTT | CASSQVGQGAYTEAFF
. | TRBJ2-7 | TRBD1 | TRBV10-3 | TGTGCCATTTCCCGGGGACAGGGGACCTACGAGCAGTACTTC | CAISRGQGTYEQYF
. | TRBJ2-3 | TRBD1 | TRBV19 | TGTGCCAGTAGTAAGGGGACAGGGGGGTACACAGATACGCAGTATTTT | CASSKGTGGYTDTQYF
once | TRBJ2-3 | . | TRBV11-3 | TGTGCCAGCAGTCAACACGGTCTAGCTTCAGATACGCAGTATTTT | CASSQHGLASDTQYF
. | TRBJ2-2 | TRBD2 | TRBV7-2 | TGTGCCAGCAGCTTAGTGGTCGGGGGGGAGCTCGGGGAGCTGTTTTTT | CASSLVVGGELGELFF
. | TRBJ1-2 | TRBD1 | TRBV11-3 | TGTGCCAGCAGCCTCGGGGGGACAGGGGTGAACTATGGCTACACCTTC | CASSLGGTGVNYGYTF
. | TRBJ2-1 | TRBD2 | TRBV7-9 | TGTGCCAGCAGCTTAGGGACTAGCGGGAACTACAATGAGCAGTTCTTC | CASSLGTSGNYNEQFF
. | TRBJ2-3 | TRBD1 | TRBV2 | TGTGCCAGTAACAGGGGAAATACGCAGTATTTT | CASNRGNTQYF
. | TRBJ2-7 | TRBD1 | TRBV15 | TGTGCCACCAGCAGAACCCGGGACAGGGCCCTCGAGCAGTACTTC | CATSRTRDRALEQYF
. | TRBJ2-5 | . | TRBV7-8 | TGTGCCAGCAGCTCAAAGAGAGGAGGGTACCAAGAGACCCAGTACTTC | CASSSKRGGYQETQYF
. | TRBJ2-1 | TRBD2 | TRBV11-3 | TGTGCCAGCAGCAAACTAGCGGGAGGTGGGGATGAGCAGTTCTTC | CASSKLAGGGDEQFF
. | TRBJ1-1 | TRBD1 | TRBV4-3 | TGCGCCAGCAGCCAGCACCATTACAGGGGCGCGACTGAAGCTTTCTTT | CASSQHHYRGATEAFF
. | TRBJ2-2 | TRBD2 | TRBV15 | TGTGCCACCAGAGAAGCGGGAGAAACCGGGGAGCTGTTTTTT | CATREAGETGELFF
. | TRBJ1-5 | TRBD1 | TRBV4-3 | TGCGCCAGCAGCCTTGACAGGGTGACGCGCCAGCCCCAGCATTTT | CASSLDRVTRQPQHF
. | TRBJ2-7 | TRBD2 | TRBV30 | TGTGCCTGGAGTGTTCCGGGACTAGCGGGAGTATGGCAGTACTTC | CAWSVPGLAGVWQYF
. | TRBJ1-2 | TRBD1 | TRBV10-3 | TGTGCCATCAGTGAGAGGGACAGTCCTAACTATGGCTACACCTTC | CAISERDSPNYGYTF
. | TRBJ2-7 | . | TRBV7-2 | TGTGCCAGCAGCACAAGCGCCTCCTACGAGCAGTACTTC | CASSTSASYEQYF
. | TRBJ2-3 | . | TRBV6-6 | TGTGCCATCATGACTGTAAGCACAGATACGCAGTATTTT | CAIMTVSTDTQYF
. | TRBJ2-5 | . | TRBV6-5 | TGTGCCAGCAGTTACGTGGGGCCGGGAGAGACCCAGTACTTC | CASSYVGPGETQYF
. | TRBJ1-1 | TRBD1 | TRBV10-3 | TGTGCCATCCGACAGGGGGAGATGAACACTGAAGCTTTCTTT | CAIRQGEMNTEAFF
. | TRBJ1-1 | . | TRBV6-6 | TGTGCCAGCAGTGGGAGGGGGGATACTGAAGCTTTCTTT | CASSGRGDTEAFF
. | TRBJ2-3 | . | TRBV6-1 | TGTGCCAGCAGTGACTCGGCACAAACGGGGACGCAGTATTTT | CASSDSAQTGTQYF